Below are 20 T cell receptor beta chains sequenced from a single sample in a study of OX40 agonist ivuxolimab in advanced cancers. The library was prepared using the immunoSEQ multiplex PCR assay. Held by TCRdb, this immuneACCESS table contains in-frame sequences only and omits some clones. Under half of the omission traces to an unresolved V gene where checked; the cause of the rest is unknown. The sample table records tens of thousands of clones; around 90% of these occur just once. The biggest ten clones account for more than 9% of the sample. Here the sequenced sample was CD4+ or CD8+ T cells sorted from blood, taken in a trial of the OX40 agonist ivuxolimab. The receptors were sampled from an adult with an advanced solid tumor such as melanoma, head and neck, liver or kidney cancer.

This CDR3 reads CASSLNPLGNQPQHF. CDR3 coding DNA: TGCGCCAGCAGCTTGAACCCCTTAGGCAATCAGCCCCAGCATTTT. This chain joins TRBV5-1 and TRBJ1-5, with unresolved D. The length of the CDR3 is 15 residues. CDR1 and CDR2 from the germline V gene are SGHRS and YFSETQ. V lost 1 base, J lost 2 bases, and 10 bases lay in between. The entire variable domain, with the rest obtained from reference TRBV5-1 and TRBJ1-5, is as follows: KAGVTQTPRYLIKTRGQQVTLSCSPISGHRSVSWYQQTPGQGLQFLFEYFSETQRNKGNFPGRFSGRQFSNSRSEMNVSTLELGDSALYLCASSLNPLGNQPQHFGDGTRLSIL.

This chain uses TRBV9 with TRBJ1-1; D not certain. This CDR3 is 15 amino acids long. Trimming shortened V by 0 bases and J by 0 bases, and 9 bases separated the two germline ends. The V gene's germline CDR1 is SGDLS and CDR2 YYNGEE. This CDR3 is CASSVEGIMNTEAFF. CDR3 DNA: TGTGCCAGCAGCGTAGAGGGCATTATGAACACTGAAGCTTTCTTT.

The chain combines TRBV7-3 with TRBJ2-3; 7 nucleotides align to TRBD1. The CDR3 runs 13 residues. The V gene end was trimmed by 5 bases and the J gene end by 5 bases; junction bases not matched to a gene: 4. CDR1 SGHTA and CDR2 FQGTGA come from the germline V gene. The CDR3 nucleotides are TGTGCCAGCAGCGCAACAGGGGTAGATACGCAGTATTTT. Translation: CASSATGVDTQYF. The full variable domain, in which reference TRBV7-3 and TRBJ2-3 provide the parts outside the CDR3, is GAGVSQTPSNKVTEKGKYVELRCDPISGHTALYWYRQSLGQGPEFLIYFQGTGAADDSGLPNDRFFAVRPEGSVSTLKIQRTERGDSAVYLCASSATGVDTQYFGPGTRLTVL.

The chain combines TRBV5-1 with TRBJ2-2; no clear D gene. CDR1 and CDR2 (germline): SGHRS, YFSETQ. Trimming cost V 6 bases and J 0 bases, with 9 bases left between them. The CDR3 is 14 residues long. DNA of the CDR3: TGCGCCAGCACGTCGTCGCCGAACACCGGGGAGCTGTTTTTT. Its protein product is CASTSSPNTGELFF.

This clone was counted only a few times. The J gene is TRBJ1-5, the V gene TRBV7-9, with D tentatively TRBD1 (6 bases). CDR1 and CDR2 (germline): SEHNR, FQNEAQ (reference sequence). V gave up 1 base and J gave up 2 bases, with 6 bases separating them. The CDR3 loop spans 14 amino acids. Here the CDR3 reads CASSLGTGNQPQHF. CDR3 DNA: TGTGCCAGCAGCTTAGGGACAGGCAATCAGCCCCAGCATTTT.

The rearrangement uses TRBV28 and TRBJ1-5; TRBD1 matches at 9 bases. The CDR3 has 13 amino acids. J lost 5 bases, V lost 6 bases, and 2 bases had no gene match. Germline assignment: CDR1 MDHEN and CDR2 SYDVKM. CDR3 sequence: CASRQGADQPQHF. The CDR3 DNA reads as TGTGCCAGCAGACAGGGGGCGGATCAGCCCCAGCATTTT.

The genes are TRBV7-2 and TRBJ2-1; 9 positions match TRBD1. After removal of 2 bases from V and 5 bases from J, the junction contained 7 bases not matched to a gene. The CDR3 loop spans 16 amino acids. The germline gives CDR1 SGHTA, CDR2 FQGNSA. This CDR3 reads CASSLPGTGNNNEQFF. DNA for the CDR3: TGTGCCAGCAGCTTACCCGGGACAGGGAACAACAATGAGCAGTTCTTC.

In DNA, the CDR3 is TGTGCCAGCAGTTATTACAGTACGGATTCACCCCTCCACTTT. It specifies CASSYYSTDSPLHF. This chain joins TRBV2 and TRBJ1-6, with D hard to call. V was clipped by 5 bases and J by 8 bases, with 13 bases between them. Germline CDR1 reads SNHLY; CDR2 reads FYNNEI. CDR3 length equals 14 residues. Full variable domain (rest looked up from reference TRBV2 and TRBJ1-6): EPEVTQTPSHQVTQMGQEVILRCVPISNHLYFYWYRQILGQKVEFLVSFYNNEISEKSEIFDDQFSVERPDGSNFTLKIRSTKLEDSAMYFCASSYYSTDSPLHFGNGTRLTVT.

The V and J genes are TRBV7-2 and TRBJ2-7; possibly TRBD2 for D (5 bases). V shed 5 bases and J shed 6 bases, with 17 bases lying between them. Germline V gene lookup returns CDR1 SGHTA and CDR2 FQGNSA. CDR3 length: 14 residues. CDR3 sequence: CASSRSVVGAEQYF. The CDR3 DNA follows: TGTGCCAGCAGCCGGTCCGTTGTGGGAGCCGAGCAGTACTTC.

The chain links TRBV9 to TRBJ2-7; D uncertain. Germline V gene sequence: CDR1 SGDLS, CDR2 YYNGEE. The length of the CDR3 is 14 residues. Trimming removed 0 bases from V and 0 bases from J, with 7 bases in between. The chain's CDR3 is CASSVDTNSYEQYF. CDR3 sequence (DNA): TGTGCCAGCAGCGTAGATACGAACTCCTACGAGCAGTACTTC.

The table lists this clone with a few counts. The chain combines TRBV30 with TRBJ1-3, with D uncertain. V shed 5 bases and J shed 1 base, with 18 bases lying between them. This CDR3 contains 16 residues. Germline-derived CDR1 and CDR2 are GTSNPN and SVGIG (reference sequence). CDR3 nucleotide sequence: TGTGCCTGGGGGTTGACGGGAGTTAATTCTGGAAACACCATATATTTT. Amino acid sequence: CAWGLTGVNSGNTIYF. Full variable domain (outside the CDR3, taken from reference TRBV30 and TRBJ1-3): SQTIHQWPATLVQPVGSPLSLECTVEGTSNPNLYWYRQAAGRGLQLLFYSVGIGQISSEVPQNLSASRPQDRQFILSSKKLLLSDSGFYLCAWGLTGVNSGNTIYFGEGSWLTVV.

The table lists this clone with a count of one. The chain couples TRBV5-4 to TRBJ2-5; D remains unclear. The CDR3 covers 12 residues. Germline-derived CDR1 and CDR2 are SGHNT and YYREEE (reference sequence). Trimming removed 4 bases from V and 2 bases from J, with 6 bases in between. The chain's CDR3 is CASSRPQETQYF. The CDR3 DNA reads TGTGCCAGCAGCCGGCCACAAGAGACCCAGTACTTC.

The chain joins TRBV11-2 to TRBJ2-1; D possibly corresponds to TRBD1 (6 bases). The CDR3 length is 17 residues. With 7 bases removed from V and 1 base from J, the gap between germline ends came to 20 bases. Germline V CDR1 and CDR2: SGHAT, FQNNGV. The CDR3: CASILNGHRESYNEQFF. CDR3 nucleotides: TGTGCCAGCATCCTTAACGGGCACAGGGAGTCCTACAATGAGCAGTTCTTC.

V usage is TRBV5-1 and J usage is TRBJ2-5; TRBD2 agrees at 12 bases. The CDR3 has 17 amino acids. The V gene's germline CDR1 is SGHRS and CDR2 YFSETQ. J gave up 5 bases and V 0 bases, and 8 bases lay outside the gene matches. The CDR3 loop reads CASSLGSSGRAEETQYF. The CDR3 bases are TGCGCCAGCAGCTTGGGCTCTAGCGGGAGGGCCGAGGAGACCCAGTACTTC.

The chain is built from TRBV6-5 and TRBJ2-5; D perhaps matches TRBD1 (5 bases). Trimming took off 6 bases at V and 5 bases at J, with 19 bases between the two ends. Germline lookup yields CDR1 MNHEY and CDR2 SVGAGI. There are 15 residues in the CDR3. The DNA for the CDR3 is TGTGCCAGCAGGACTCCTTGGGGCGATGGGGAGACCCAGTACTTC. Residues: CASRTPWGDGETQYF.

V usage is TRBV11-3 and J usage is TRBJ2-3, with D possibly being TRBD1 (6 bases). The CDR3 extends over 15 amino acids. CDR1 and CDR2 from the germline V gene are SGHNT and YENEEA. With 1 base removed from V and 4 bases from J, the gap between germline ends came to 12 bases. The CDR3 region has the DNA TGTGCCAGCAGCTTAGCTCAGGGGCGCGCAGATACGCAGTATTTT. Protein: CASSLAQGRADTQYF. Filled out from reference TRBV11-3 and TRBJ2-3, the complete variable domain reads EAGVVQSPRYKIIEKKQPVAFWCNPISGHNTLYWYLQNLGQGPELLIRYENEEAVDDSQLPKDRFSAERLKGVDSTLKIQPAELGDSAVYLCASSLAQGRADTQYFGPGTRLTVL.

The rearrangement joins TRBV27 to TRBJ1-3, with unresolved D. Per germline, CDR1 MNHEY and CDR2 SMNVEV (reference sequence). The V end was cut by 5 bases, the J end by 0 bases, with 11 bases between. This CDR3 comprises 15 residues. The CDR3 spells CASSRSRGSGNTIYF. The CDR3, as DNA: TGTGCCAGCAGTCGGAGTCGGGGCTCTGGAAACACCATATATTTT.

CDR3 nucleotide sequence: TGTGCCAGCAGCTCGACTAGCGGGTTTTCCTACGAGCAGTACTTC. This gives the protein CASSSTSGFSYEQYF. This sequence joins TRBV28 and TRBJ2-7, with 10 bases identical to TRBD2. Germline CDR1 reads MDHEN; CDR2 reads SYDVKM. With 6 bases clipped from V and 1 base from J, the junction kept 6 bases outside the gene matches. The CDR3 runs to 15 residues.

The chain uses TRBV7-3 and TRBJ2-5; perhaps TRBD2 as D (5 bases). Germline V CDR1 and CDR2: SGHTA, FQGTGA. The CDR3 is made up of 13 amino acids. V was shortened by 1 base and J by 5 bases, with 8 bases between the two germline ends. This CDR3 reads CASSLREGETQYF. DNA for the CDR3: TGTGCCAGCAGCTTAAGAGAGGGTGAGACCCAGTACTTC. The full variable domain, rest sourced from reference TRBV7-3 and TRBJ2-5, is GAGVSQTPSNKVTEKGKYVELRCDPISGHTALYWYRQSLGQGPEFLIYFQGTGAADDSGLPNDRFFAVRPEGSVSTLKIQRTERGDSAVYLCASSLREGETQYFGPGTRLLVL.

The rearrangement links TRBV5-4 to TRBJ1-2; D is possibly TRBD1 (5 bases). V lost 4 bases, J lost 5 bases, and 18 bases lay in between. This CDR3 is 15 amino acids long. CDR1 is SGHNT and CDR2 is YYREEE in the germline V gene (reference sequence). CDR3 protein: CASSLPLGELYGYTF. The CDR3 nucleotides are TGTGCCAGCAGCCTTCCCCTGGGGGAATTATATGGCTACACCTTC.